This T cell receptor (beta chain) was captured by sequencing in a study of blood T cells in healthy people across ages (dated by TCRdb to between 2014 and 2017). In terms of the full investigation: In model experiments, template switching captured about one uniquely barcoded TCR beta cDNA molecule for every two T cells. Using deep sequencing normalized with unique cDNA molecular identifiers, the study measured how TCR beta repertoire diversity changes with age. The study analyzed two additional independent replicas of 1 million unique cDNA reads from the same blood draw for two donors, one aged 18 to 29 and one aged 80 or older. Four age groups were formed from the donors: young (average approximately 15 years), middle-aged (approximately 41), aged (about 62) and long-lived (about 80). Donors of different ages were randomly distributed across sequencing lanes to avoid experimental bias. General findings and caveats noted by the study authors: Total diversity estimates from one million sequenced T cells were considered lower bounds and underestimates. There was a strong correlation between observed TCR beta diversity and the percentage of naive T cells measured by flow cytometry. Bulk unsorted PBMC profiling prevented conclusive comparison of naive and antigen-experienced compartments. Donor CMV infection status was unknown, potentially confounding age-related changes in expanded clonotypes. As age increased, observed TCR beta diversity per million T cells dropped in a roughly linear way, and a significant reduction was already evident by age about 40. Compared with the aged group, more naive CD4+ T cells, fewer expanded clones and increased TCR diversity were shown by the long-lived group, suggesting age selection.

On this clonotype: The specificity of this receptor is unknown. Base qualities were left out, and no much larger clone turns up one base away.

The donors were about 40 Caucasian individuals from Russia, aged about 6 to 95 years, who were systemically healthy. Approximately 9.3 milliliters of peripheral blood were collected from each donor into EDTA-treated Vacutainer tubes. PBMCs were isolated by Ficoll-Paque density-gradient centrifugation, with at least 6 million obtained per sample. Trizol reagent was used to extract total RNA from the PBMCs, yielding at least 5 micrograms per sample. For every donor, an aliquot of PBMCs went through flow cytometry to measure the percentages of naive CD45RAhigh/CD27high T cells. V is shortened by 6 bases, J by 9 bases, and the region joining them spans 16 bases. From the cysteine through the phenylalanine, the CDR3 covers 13 amino acids. This entry keeps only the CDR3 DNA: 39 bases, framed from base 1. Reading the germline V gene gives CDR1 MNHNS and CDR2 SASEGT. The method was 5' RACE. Instrument used: Illumina HiSeq 2500. The second PCR ran for roughly 7 to 11 cycles and used a J-beta primer mix along with a sample-barcoded 5' primer. A template-switch 5' adaptor carrying 12 random nucleotides introduced a unique molecular identifier onto each TCR beta cDNA molecule. Each sample yielded at least 3 million CDR3-containing paired-end reads. The Mint cDNA synthesis kit, primed by a TRBC-specific oligonucleotide, was used to synthesize first-strand cDNA from all RNA. All cDNA was treated with uracil-DNA glycosylase and then went through a first 18-cycle PCR with the universal primers M1SS and BC2_uni_R. From the authors' description of their analysis: Each sample was normalized by randomly selecting 1 million high-quality reads, each carrying a distinct molecular identifier. Instead of being binned into consensus sequences, reads that shared molecular identifiers were thrown out. MiTCR, with a Q25 quality threshold and the strictest error-elimination algorithm, was used for CDR3 identification, clonotype clustering and error correction. A nonparametric unseen species model with Euler transformation was used to estimate a lower bound on total TCR beta diversity. TCRdb handled the public reads itself, with Q25 trimming in fastp and clone calling in MiXCR, and kept productive beta chains. Rows with a matching CDR3 protein are joined into one entry that keeps the most common DNA and genes. These V and J calls are TCRdb output, not the study's own analysis. The sample records over 950,000 distinct CDR3 sequences, around two fifths of which are singletons. The top ten clonotypes cover approximately 14% of the sample.

Material: blood. The sequence was collected from a man aged 18 to 29 in good health. Rearrangement joined TRBV6-1 to TRBJ2-3; the D gene cannot be resolved reliably. The CDR3 reads CASSQDWVRTQYF. The DNA sequence follows: TGTGCCAGCAGCCAAGACTGGGTTAGGACGCAGTATTTT.